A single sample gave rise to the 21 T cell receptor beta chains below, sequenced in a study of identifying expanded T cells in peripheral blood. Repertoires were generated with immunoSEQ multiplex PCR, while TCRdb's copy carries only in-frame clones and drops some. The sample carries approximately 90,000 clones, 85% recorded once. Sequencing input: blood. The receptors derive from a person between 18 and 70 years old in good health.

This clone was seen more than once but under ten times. CDR3 nucleotides: TGTGCCAGCAGCTTATGGAATCAGCCCCAGCATTTT. Encoded protein: CASSLWNQPQHF. This chain links TRBV7-2 with TRBJ1-5; D call uncertain. Trimming removed 2 bases at V and 4 bases at J, with 3 bases between. The CDR3 covers 12 residues. Looked up from germline, CDR1 is SGHTA and CDR2 is FQGNSA. Variable domain in full (rest from reference TRBV7-2 and TRBJ1-5): GAGVSQSPSNKVTEKGKDVELRCDPISGHTALYWYRQSLGQGLEFLIYFQGNSAPDKSGLPSDRFSAERTGGSVSTLTIQRTQQEDSAVYLCASSLWNQPQHFGDGTRLSIL.

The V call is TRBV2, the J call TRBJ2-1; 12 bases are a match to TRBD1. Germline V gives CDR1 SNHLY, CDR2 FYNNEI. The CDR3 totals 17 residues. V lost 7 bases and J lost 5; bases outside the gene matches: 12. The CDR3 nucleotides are TGTGCCAGCATCCCCCGGTGGGGACAGGGGGCGGACAATGAGCAGTTCTTC. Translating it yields CASIPRWGQGADNEQFF.

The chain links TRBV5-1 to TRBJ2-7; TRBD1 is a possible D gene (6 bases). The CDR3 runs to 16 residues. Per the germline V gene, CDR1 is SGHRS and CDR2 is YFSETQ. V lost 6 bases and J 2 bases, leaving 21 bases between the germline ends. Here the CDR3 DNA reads TGCGCCAGCACCGACATACTCAGGGGCCCTCCCTACGAGCAGTACTTC. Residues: CASTDILRGPPYEQYF.

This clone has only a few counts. Here the CDR3 reads CASRGMSGHYGYTF. CDR3 DNA: TGTGCCAGCAGGGGTATGTCAGGTCACTATGGCTACACCTTC. This chain uses TRBV5-6 with TRBJ1-2, with D uncertain. V was trimmed by 5 bases and J by 3 bases, leaving 14 bases between them. Per the germline V gene, CDR1 is SGHDT and CDR2 is YYEEEE. The CDR3 length is 14 residues.

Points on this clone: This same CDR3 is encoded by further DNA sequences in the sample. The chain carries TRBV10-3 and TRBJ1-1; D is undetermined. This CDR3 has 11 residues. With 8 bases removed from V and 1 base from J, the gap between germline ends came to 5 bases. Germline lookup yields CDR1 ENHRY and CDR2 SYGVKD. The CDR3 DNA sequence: TGTGCCATCCGAGGGAACACTGAAGCTTTCTTT. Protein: CAIRGNTEAFF.

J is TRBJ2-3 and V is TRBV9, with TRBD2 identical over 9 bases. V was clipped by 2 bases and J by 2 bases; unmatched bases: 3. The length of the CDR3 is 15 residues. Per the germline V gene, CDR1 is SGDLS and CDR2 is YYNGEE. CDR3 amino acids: CASSVLAGHTDTQYF. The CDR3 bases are TGTGCCAGCAGCGTCCTAGCGGGGCACACAGATACGCAGTATTTT.

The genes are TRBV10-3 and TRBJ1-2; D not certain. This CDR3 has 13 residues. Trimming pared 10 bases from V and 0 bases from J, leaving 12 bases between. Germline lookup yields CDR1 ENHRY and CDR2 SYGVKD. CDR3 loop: CATRTATNYGYTF. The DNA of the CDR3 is TGTGCCACCCGGACCGCCACTAACTATGGCTACACCTTC.

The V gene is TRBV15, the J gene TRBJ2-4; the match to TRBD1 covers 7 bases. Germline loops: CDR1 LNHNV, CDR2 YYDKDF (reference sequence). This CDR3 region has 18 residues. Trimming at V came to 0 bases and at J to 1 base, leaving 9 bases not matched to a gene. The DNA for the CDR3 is TGTGCCACCAGCAGAGATCTAGGGGGCCGTTCGGCCAAAAACATTCAGTACTTC. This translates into CATSRDLGGRSAKNIQYF.

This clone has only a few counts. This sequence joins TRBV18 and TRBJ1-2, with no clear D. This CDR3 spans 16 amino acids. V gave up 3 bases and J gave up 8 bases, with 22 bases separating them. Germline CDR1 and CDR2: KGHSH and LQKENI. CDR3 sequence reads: CASSPRGESKDDGYTF. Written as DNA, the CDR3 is TGTGCCAGCTCACCCCGCGGTGAGTCGAAGGATGACGGCTACACCTTC.

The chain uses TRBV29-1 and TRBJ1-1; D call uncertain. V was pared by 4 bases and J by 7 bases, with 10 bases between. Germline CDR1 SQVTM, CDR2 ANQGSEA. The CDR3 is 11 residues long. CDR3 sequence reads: CSVVPGVEAFF. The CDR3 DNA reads TGCAGCGTTGTCCCCGGGGTTGAAGCTTTCTTT. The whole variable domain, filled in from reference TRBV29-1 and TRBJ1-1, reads SAVISQKPSRDICQRGTSLTIQCQVDSQVTMMFWYRQQPGQSLTLIATANQGSEATYESGFVIDKFPISRPNLTFSTLTVSNMSPEDSSIYLCSVVPGVEAFFGQGTRLTVV.

CDR3 protein: CAWRNRGRRGYTF. CDR3 sequence (DNA): TGTGCCTGGAGGAACAGGGGGCGTCGAGGCTACACCTTC. The genes are TRBV30 and TRBJ1-2, with 9 bases fitting TRBD1. Germline CDR1 and CDR2: GTSNPN and SVGIG (reference sequence). The CDR3 totals 13 residues. Trimming at V came to 3 bases and at J to 8 bases, leaving 7 bases not matched to a gene.

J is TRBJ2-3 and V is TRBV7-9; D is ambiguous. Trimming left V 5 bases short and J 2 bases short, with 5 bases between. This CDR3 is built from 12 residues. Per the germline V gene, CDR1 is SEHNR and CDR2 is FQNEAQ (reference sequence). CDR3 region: CASSTLTDTQYF. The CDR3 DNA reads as TGTGCCAGCAGCACACTCACAGATACGCAGTATTTT.

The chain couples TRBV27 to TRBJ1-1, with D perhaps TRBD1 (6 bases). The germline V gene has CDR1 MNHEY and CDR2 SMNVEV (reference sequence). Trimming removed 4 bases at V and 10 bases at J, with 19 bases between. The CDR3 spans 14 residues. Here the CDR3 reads CASSSGQWGQVAFF. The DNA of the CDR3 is TGTGCCAGCAGTTCCGGACAGTGGGGGCAGGTAGCTTTCTTT.

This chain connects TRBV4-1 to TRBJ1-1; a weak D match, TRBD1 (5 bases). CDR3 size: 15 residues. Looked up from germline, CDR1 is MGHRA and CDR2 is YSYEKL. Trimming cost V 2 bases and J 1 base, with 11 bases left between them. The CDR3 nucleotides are TGCGCCAGCAGCCAACAGACAGCAACGAACACTGAAGCTTTCTTT. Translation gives CASSQQTATNTEAFF.

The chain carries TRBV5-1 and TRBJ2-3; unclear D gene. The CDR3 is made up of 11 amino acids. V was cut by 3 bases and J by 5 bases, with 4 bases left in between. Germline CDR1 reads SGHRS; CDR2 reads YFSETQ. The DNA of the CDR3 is TGCGCCAGCAGCTATTTAGATACGCAGTATTTT. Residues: CASSYLDTQYF.

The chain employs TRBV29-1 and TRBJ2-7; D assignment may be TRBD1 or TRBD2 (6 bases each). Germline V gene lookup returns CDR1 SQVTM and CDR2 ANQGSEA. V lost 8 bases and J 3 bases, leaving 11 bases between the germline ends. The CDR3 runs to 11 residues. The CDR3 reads CSWGDNYEQYF. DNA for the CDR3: TGCAGCTGGGGGGACAACTACGAGCAGTACTTC.

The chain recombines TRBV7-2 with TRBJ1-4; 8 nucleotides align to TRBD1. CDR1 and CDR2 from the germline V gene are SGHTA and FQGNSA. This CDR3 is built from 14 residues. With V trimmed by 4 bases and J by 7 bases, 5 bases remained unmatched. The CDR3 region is CASSSRGRGEKLFF. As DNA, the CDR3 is TGTGCCAGCAGCTCCAGGGGGCGGGGTGAAAAACTGTTTTTT.

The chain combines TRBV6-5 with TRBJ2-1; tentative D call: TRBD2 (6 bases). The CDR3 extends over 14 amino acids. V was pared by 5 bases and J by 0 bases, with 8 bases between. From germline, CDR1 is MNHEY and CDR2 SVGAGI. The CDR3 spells CASSTSNSYNEQFF. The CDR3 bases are TGTGCCAGCAGTACTAGCAACTCCTACAATGAGCAGTTCTTC.

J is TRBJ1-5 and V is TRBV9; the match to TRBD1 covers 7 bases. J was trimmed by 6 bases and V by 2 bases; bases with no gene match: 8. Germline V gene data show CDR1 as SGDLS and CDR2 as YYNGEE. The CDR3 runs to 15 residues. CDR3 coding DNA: TGTGCCAGCAGCGTTGGTGTAGGGGGCGGTCAGCCCCAGCATTTT. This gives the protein CASSVGVGGGQPQHF. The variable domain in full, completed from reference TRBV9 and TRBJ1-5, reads DSGVTQTPKHLITATGQRVTLRCSPRSGDLSVYWYQQSLDQGLQFLIQYYNGEERAKGNILERFSAQQFPDLHSELNLSSLELGDSALYFCASSVGVGGGQPQHFGDGTRLSIL.

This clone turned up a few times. Here the CDR3 reads CASSPLEGLGGEQYF. As DNA, the CDR3 is TGTGCCAGCAGCCCCCTAGAGGGGCTTGGTGGCGAGCAGTACTTC. This chain connects TRBV7-9 to TRBJ2-7; D tentatively fits TRBD1 or TRBD2 (5 bases each). From germline, CDR1 is SEHNR and CDR2 FQNEAQ (reference sequence). The CDR3 is 15 amino acids. Trimming stripped 5 bases from V and 6 bases from J, with 20 bases between.

This chain's CDR3 is CASGLATGNSGNTIYF. DNA for the CDR3: TGTGCTAGTGGTTTGGCGACAGGGAACTCTGGAAACACCATATATTTT. The rearrangement joins TRBV12-5 to TRBJ1-3; 7 bases are shared with TRBD1. V trimming: 1 base; J trimming: 0 bases; junction bases outside the gene matches: 3. CDR1 is LGHNT, CDR2 FRNRAP, per germline. This CDR3 spans 16 amino acids.